These T cell receptor beta chains were read from a single sample in a study of T cell repertoires in cytomegalovirus infection. TCRdb re-derived calls from the reads in MiXCR, one entry per CDR3 protein. The sample shows around 900,000 distinct CDR3 sequences, around 30% of them seen only once. These receptors have no known antigen. Here the sequenced sample was cultured CD8+ T cells from PBMCs, taken from culture after CMV antigen stimulation. Every receptor here comes from a human donor in good health (CMV status not recorded). Some clones in this sample may be carry-over from other donors' samples. CDR3s include the opening cysteine and the closing phenylalanine or tryptophan. The order of the fields is D gene, J gene, clone size, V gene, CDR3 protein, CDR3 DNA. A D gene is named only where the DNA matches it firmly. Not every row has a clone size; where given, it reads once, few, many or a size class.

>-|TRBJ1-1|-|TRBV28
CASSPVGSEAFF
TGTGCCAGCAGTCCGGTGGGGTCTGAAGCTTTCTTT
>TRBD1|TRBJ2-7|-|TRBV4-1
CASSQGRDRVVEQYF
TGCGCCAGCAGCCAAGGGCGGGACAGGGTGGTCGAGCAGTACTTC
>-|TRBJ2-3|few|TRBV19
CASSLIGTPGDTQYF
TGTGCCAGTAGTCTTATTGGGACACCAGGGGATACGCAGTATTTT
>-|TRBJ2-3|-|TRBV9
CASSVGRREHTQYF
TGTGCCAGCAGCGTCGGGAGACGTGAACATACGCAGTATTTT
>-|TRBJ1-2|many|TRBV11-2
CASSPPFRRTDPGYTF
TGTGCCAGCAGCCCCCCTTTCCGACGGACAGATCCGGGCTACACCTTC
>TRBD1|TRBJ1-6|few|TRBV7-6
CASSSTGGLNSPLHF
TGTGCCAGCAGCTCCACAGGGGGCTTGAATTCACCCCTCCACTTT
>-|TRBJ2-4|many|TRBV7-2
CASSQPNLAKNIQYF
TGTGCCAGCAGCCAACCCAATTTAGCCAAAAACATTCAGTACTTC
>-|TRBJ2-2|-|TRBV29-1
CSVVPGSGTGELFF
TGCAGCGTTGTTCCAGGGTCGGGGACCGGGGAGCTGTTTTTT
>TRBD1|TRBJ2-1|few|TRBV4-1
CASSQAGTGYNEQFF
TGCGCCAGCAGCCAGGCCGGGACAGGCTACAATGAGCAGTTCTTC
>-|TRBJ1-2|-|TRBV12-3/TRBV12-4
CASSRRQDPYGYTF
TGTGCCAGCAGTCGTCGACAGGACCCCTATGGCTACACCTTC
>TRBD1|TRBJ1-2|-|TRBV10-3
CAIKSGTEKDYGYTF
TGTGCCATCAAATCTGGGACAGAGAAAGACTATGGCTACACCTTC
>TRBD1|TRBJ1-4|-|TRBV6-6
CASSYTRQGRSEKLFF
TGTGCCAGCAGTTACACCCGACAGGGGAGAAGTGAAAAACTGTTTTTT
>TRBD2|TRBJ2-1|-|TRBV20-1
CSAAGGPGNEQFF
TGCAGTGCCGCGGGGGGGCCCGGCAATGAGCAGTTCTTC
>TRBD1|TRBJ2-3|-|TRBV9
CASSPRDRGPDTQYF
TGTGCCAGCAGCCCCCGGGACAGGGGTCCAGATACGCAGTATTTT
>-|TRBJ2-7|-|TRBV27
CASSSQGAMGEQYF
TGTGCCAGCAGTTCACAGGGAGCTATGGGTGAGCAGTACTTC
>-|TRBJ1-6|many|TRBV7-2
CASSLFLVNSPLHF
TGTGCCAGCAGCTTATTCCTCGTAAATTCACCCCTCCACTTT
>-|TRBJ2-5|-|TRBV2
CASSPMGGVETQYF
TGTGCCAGCAGTCCCATGGGGGGCGTAGAGACCCAGTACTTC
>-|TRBJ2-1|-|TRBV7-9
CASSLQDPSEQFF
TGTGCCAGCAGCTTACAGGACCCCAGTGAGCAGTTCTTC
>-|TRBJ2-1|few|TRBV5-5
CASSPGPGTKAVTEQFF
TGTGCCAGCAGCCCTGGGCCCGGGACAAAAGCAGTCACTGAGCAGTTCTTC
>-|TRBJ2-1|-|TRBV12-3/TRBV12-4
CASSSAINEQFF
TGTGCCAGCAGCTCGGCCATCAATGAGCAGTTCTTC
>TRBD1|TRBJ1-4|-|TRBV19
CASNGLRDSVGGLFF
TGTGCCAGTAACGGGCTTCGGGACAGTGTAGGCGGACTGTTTTTT
>-|TRBJ2-3|-|TRBV7-4
CASSHGGDMTDTQYF
TGTGCCAGCAGCCACGGAGGGGATATGACAGATACGCAGTATTTT
>-|TRBJ2-7|-|TRBV7-6
CVSSSGSYEQYF
TGTGTCAGCAGCTCGGGAAGCTACGAGCAGTACTTC
>TRBD2|TRBJ2-4|-|TRBV28
CASSFLSGGAENIQYF
TGTGCCAGCAGTTTCCTTAGCGGGGGGGCCGAAAACATTCAGTACTTC
>TRBD2|TRBJ2-1|few|TRBV7-9
CASSQREGRQSYNEQFF
TGTGCCAGCAGCCAAAGGGAGGGGAGACAATCCTACAATGAGCAGTTCTTC
>-|TRBJ1-1|-|TRBV4-1
CASSLIVQNTEAFF
TGCGCCAGCAGCTTAATAGTCCAGAACACTGAAGCTTTCTTT
>-|TRBJ1-6|many|TRBV7-8
CASSPSRGQGNSPLHF
TGTGCCAGCAGCCCAAGTCGCGGGCAGGGGAATTCACCCCTCCACTTT
>TRBD1|TRBJ1-2|many|TRBV7-8
CASSLATGWDGYGYTF
TGTGCCAGCAGCTTAGCGACAGGGTGGGATGGCTATGGCTACACCTTC
>-|TRBJ1-2|-|TRBV7-2
CASSLQKVVDGYTF
TGTGCCAGCAGCTTACAGAAGGTCGTCGATGGCTACACCTTC
>TRBD2|TRBJ2-7|few|TRBV7-6
CASSGTSIQLQYF
TGTGCCAGCAGCGGGACTAGCATTCAGTTGCAGTACTTC
>-|TRBJ1-6|-|TRBV7-2
CASSSYLQGSYNSPLHF
TGTGCCAGCAGCTCCTACCTACAGGGCTCCTATAATTCACCCCTCCACTTT
>TRBD1|TRBJ1-1|few|TRBV28
CASRQNSGGGVEAFF
TGTGCCAGCAGACAGAACTCAGGGGGTGGAGTTGAAGCTTTCTTT
>-|TRBJ2-1|few|TRBV6-6
CASSYTGVINEQFF
TGTGCCAGCAGTTACACCGGGGTCATCAATGAGCAGTTCTTC
>TRBD2|TRBJ2-5|few|TRBV4-2
CASSPGTSGGGVGETQYF
TGTGCCAGCAGCCCGGGAACTAGCGGGGGGGGTGTTGGAGAGACCCAGTACTTC
>TRBD1|TRBJ1-2|-|TRBV7-9
CASSLRSDRADYGYTF
TGTGCCAGCAGCTTAAGGTCAGACAGGGCTGACTATGGCTACACCTTC
>TRBD1|TRBJ1-6|few|TRBV7-9
CASSPDREDSPLHF
TGTGCCAGCAGCCCAGACAGGGAGGACTCACCCCTCCACTTT
>-|TRBJ2-5|many|TRBV7-2
CASSSPRDLGETQYF
TGTGCCAGCAGCTCACCCCGGGACCTGGGGGAGACCCAGTACTTC
>TRBD1|TRBJ1-5|-|TRBV28
CASSARDRGNQPQHF
TGTGCCAGCAGTGCCCGGGACAGGGGCAATCAGCCCCAGCATTTT
>-|TRBJ2-5|-|TRBV11-1
CASSPGLPEETQYF
TGTGCCAGCAGCCCTGGACTGCCAGAGGAGACCCAGTACTTC